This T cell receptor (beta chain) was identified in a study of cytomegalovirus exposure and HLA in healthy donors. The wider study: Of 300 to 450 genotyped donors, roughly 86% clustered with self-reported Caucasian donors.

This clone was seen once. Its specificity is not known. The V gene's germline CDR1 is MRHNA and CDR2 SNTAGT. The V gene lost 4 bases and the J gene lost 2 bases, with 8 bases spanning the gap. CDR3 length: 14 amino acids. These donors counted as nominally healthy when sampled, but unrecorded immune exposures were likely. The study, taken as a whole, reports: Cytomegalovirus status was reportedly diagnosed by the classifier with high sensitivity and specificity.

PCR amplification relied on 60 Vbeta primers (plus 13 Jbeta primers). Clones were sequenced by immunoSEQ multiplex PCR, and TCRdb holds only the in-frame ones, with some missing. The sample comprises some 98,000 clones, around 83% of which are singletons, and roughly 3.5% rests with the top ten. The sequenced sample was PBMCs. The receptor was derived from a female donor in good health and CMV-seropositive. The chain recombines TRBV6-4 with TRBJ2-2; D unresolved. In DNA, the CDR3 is TGTGCCAGCAGTGTGGGCTACAACACCGGGGAGCTGTTTTTT. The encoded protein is CASSVGYNTGELFF.